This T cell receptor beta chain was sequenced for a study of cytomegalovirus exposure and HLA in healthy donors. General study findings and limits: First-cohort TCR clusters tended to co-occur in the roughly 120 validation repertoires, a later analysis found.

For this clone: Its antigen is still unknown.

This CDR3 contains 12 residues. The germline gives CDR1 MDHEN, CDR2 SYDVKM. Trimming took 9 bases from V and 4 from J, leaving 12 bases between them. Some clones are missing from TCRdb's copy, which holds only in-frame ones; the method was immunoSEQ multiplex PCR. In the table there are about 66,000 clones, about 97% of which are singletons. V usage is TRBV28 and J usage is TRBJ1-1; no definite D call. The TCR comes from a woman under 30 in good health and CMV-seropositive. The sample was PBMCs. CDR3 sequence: CASGESFTEAFF. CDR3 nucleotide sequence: TGTGCCAGTGGGGAGAGTTTCACTGAAGCTTTCTTT.